This entry is about one T cell receptor beta chain. Its specificity is unknown. This CDR3 has 15 residues. V lost 6 bases and J lost 6; bases outside the gene matches: 8. The germline V gene has CDR1 LGHDT and CDR2 YNNKEL (reference sequence). The record originates from a study of T cell responses to AZD1222 COVID-19 vaccine. The study's findings and limits: Donors skewed white British and female; clonal diversity was possibly underestimated. Seropositive AZD1222 recipients at baseline numbered only 6 or 7.

The analysis combined second doses at about 4 or about 12 weeks. The table came from immunoSEQ multiplex PCR; TCRdb's copy has only in-frame clones and leaves some out. The sample lists about 39,000 clones; about 90% were seen once. This chain uses TRBV3-1 (or the pseudogene TRBV3-2) with TRBJ1-2, with TRBD1 matching over 12 bases. This sequence was found in an adult who received the AZD1222 COVID-19 vaccine. The material sequenced was peripheral blood, taken 28 days after the second AZD1222 dose. The CDR3 DNA sequence: TGTGCCAGCAGTTTCTCCGGGACAGGGGGCCATGGCTACACCTTC. It yields the protein CASSFSGTGGHGYTF.